This TCR beta chain comes out of a study of patients and donors after allogeneic stem cell transplantation. This clonotype turned up a few times. Trimming shortened V by 8 bases and J by 1 base, and 10 bases separated the two germline ends. Germline lookup yields CDR1 SNHLY and CDR2 FYNNEI. CDR3 size: 13 residues. MiXCR was run by TCRdb on the RT-PCR reads, yielding one entry per CDR3 protein. Altogether approximately 410,000 distinct CDR3 sequences are present, 16% being singletons, with the ten largest covering around 7.9%. This sequence was found in a human donor who was either an allogeneic HSCT recipient or a stem cell or donor lymphocyte infusion donor (not recorded which). It is not recorded whose cells these are; they may come from a transplant donor. Sequencing was carried out using blood, either unsorted or a sorted T cell fraction (not recorded which). The chain recombines TRBV2 with TRBJ2-3; either TRBD1 or TRBD2 may supply D (5 bases each). The CDR3 loop reads CASARERTDTQYF. The DNA of the CDR3 is TGTGCCAGCGCCAGGGAGCGCACAGATACGCAGTATTTT.